This TCR beta chain was identified during a study of T cell repertoires in cytomegalovirus infection. To note about this clonotype: Antigen specificity is unknown.

The V gene's germline CDR1 is ENHRY and CDR2 SYGVKD. The ends lost 4 bases at V and 3 bases at J; junction bases unmatched: 16. The CDR3 spans 20 residues. Using its own MiXCR run on the reads, TCRdb lists one record per CDR3 protein. The sample carries approximately 730,000 distinct CDR3 sequences, around 31% recorded once. The sample here was cultured PBMCs, taken from culture after CMV antigen stimulation. The sequence derives from a human donor in good health (CMV status not recorded). Some clones in this sample may be carry-over from other donors' samples. The rearrangement uses TRBV10-3 and TRBJ2-7, with 15 nucleotides matching TRBD2. CDR3 nucleotides: TGTGCCATCAGTGGGGCAATGGGGACTAGCGGGGGGCCATATAACTACGAGCAGTACTTC. Translated, it gives CAISGAMGTSGGPYNYEQYF.